The next 13 T cell receptor beta chains were all read from a single sample in a study of breast tumors, draining lymph nodes, adjacent tissues. TCRdb independently ran MiXCR on the multiplex PCR reads; one entry per CDR3 protein. The table records 150,000 to 200,000 distinct CDR3 sequences, approximately 33% of them present only once. The lymph nodes were axillary draining lymph nodes from breast cancer patients. The material sequenced was axillary lymph node tissue. The receptors derive from a female donor with breast cancer. Some clones in this sample may be carry-over from other donors' samples.

This clonotype has only a few counts. The CDR3 spells CASSVGNTYF. DNA of the CDR3: TGTGCCAGCAGTGTTGGGAACACCTACTTC. This sequence joins TRBV2 and TRBJ2-5, with D hard to call. The CDR3 totals 10 residues. The ends were cut back, 4 bases at V and 14 bases at J, with 11 bases in the middle. Germline V gene sequence: CDR1 SNHLY, CDR2 FYNNEI. The full variable domain, with the rest looked up from reference TRBV2 and TRBJ2-5, is EPEVTQTPSHQVTQMGQEVILRCVPISNHLYFYWYRQILGQKVEFLVSFYNNEISEKSEIFDDQFSVERPDGSNFTLKIRSTKLEDSAMYFCASSVGNTYFGPGTRLLVL.

A word on this clonotype: One junction end disagrees with the germline gene, perhaps due to a read error. V gene TRBV15 combines with J gene TRBJ2-2; TRBD2 might be the D (6 bases). This CDR3 is 14 amino acids long. Germline loops: CDR1 LNHNV, CDR2 YYDKDF (reference sequence). The DNA of the CDR3 is TGTGCCACCAGCAGGGATGGGAACATCGGGGGGCTGTTTTTT. It codes for CATSRDGNIGGLFF.

This sequence joins TRBV7-2 and TRBJ2-1, with 8 bases matching TRBD1. V trimming: 1 base; J trimming: 8 bases; junction bases outside the gene matches: 10. The CDR3 is made up of 16 amino acids. The germline V gene encodes CDR1 SGHTA and CDR2 FQGNSA. CDR3 amino acids: CASSLGLGQVSHEQFF. In DNA form, the CDR3 reads TGTGCCAGCAGCTTAGGTCTGGGACAGGTTAGCCATGAGCAGTTCTTC.

The chain is built from TRBV12-3 or TRBV12-4 and TRBJ1-1; D possibly corresponds to TRBD1 (6 bases). CDR3 length equals 14 residues. V lost 3 bases and J lost 3, with 11 bases in between. The CDR3 DNA sequence: TGTGCCAGCAGTTTCAACAGGGTGGACACTGAAGCTTTCTTT. Encoded protein: CASSFNRVDTEAFF.

With regard to this clonotype: This may be a read error: a much more frequent sequence differs by one nucleotide. The chain combines TRBV7-6 with TRBJ2-7; D remains unclear. From germline, CDR1 is SGHVS and CDR2 FNYEAQ. This CDR3 has 14 amino acids. CDR3 coding DNA: TGTGCCAGCAACTTAGCAGCTAACGGGTACGAGCAGTACTTC. Translated: CASNLAANGYEQYF.

This clonotype was seen many times. V usage is TRBV7-6 and J usage is TRBJ1-5, with TRBD1 as a possible D gene (6 bases). Trimming pared 5 bases from V and 8 bases from J, leaving 13 bases between. This CDR3 region has 13 residues. Germline V gives CDR1 SGHVS, CDR2 FNYEAQ. The CDR3 sequence: CASSPGTREPQHF. CDR3 DNA: TGTGCCAGCAGCCCCGGGACAAGGGAGCCCCAGCATTTT.

The chain recombines TRBV6-5 with TRBJ2-5; D uncertain. V was clipped by 2 bases and J by 1 base, with 17 bases between them. The germline V gene has CDR1 MNHEY and CDR2 SVGAGI. The CDR3 length is 17 residues. CDR3 nucleotide sequence: TGTGCCAGCAGTTACATCAAGGCTACAACCCTCCAAGAGACCCAGTACTTC. It specifies CASSYIKATTLQETQYF.

This clonotype was recorded many times. CDR3 DNA: TGCAGTGCTAGAATCGCAGTTAATTCACCCCTCCACTTT. It is translated as CSARIAVNSPLHF. The chain carries TRBV20-1 and TRBJ1-6; D is undetermined. Deletions cut 2 bases from V and 6 bases from J, with 8 bases between. This CDR3 region has 13 residues. CDR1 DFQATT and CDR2 SNEGSKA come from the germline V gene (reference sequence).

The sample holds many counts of this clonotype. The chain employs TRBV7-3 and TRBJ2-1; maybe TRBD1 (5 bases). The CDR3 length is 14 residues. V lost 2 bases and J lost 4, with 9 bases in between. The germline V gene has CDR1 SGHTA and CDR2 FQGTGA. CDR3 sequence (DNA): TGTGCCAGCAGCTTAGACAGTGATTACAATGAGCAGTTCTTC. Amino acids: CASSLDSDYNEQFF.

This clonotype was detected ten times or more. This sequence joins TRBV6-6 and TRBJ1-2; 11 bases fit TRBD1. Per germline, CDR1 MNHNY and CDR2 SVGAGI (reference sequence). There are 16 residues in the CDR3. Trimming at V came to 6 bases and at J to 8 bases, leaving 14 bases not matched to a gene. The CDR3 here is CASRSGQGVWYDGYTF. DNA of the CDR3: TGTGCCAGCAGGTCGGGACAGGGGGTTTGGTATGACGGCTACACCTTC.

In this sample, this clonotype turned up a few times. The chain links TRBV6-2 or TRBV6-3 to TRBJ1-4, with 10 nucleotides matching TRBD1. This CDR3 comprises 14 residues. The V segment lost 6 bases and the J segment 7 bases; nucleotides outside the gene matches: 5. In germline, CDR1 is MNHEY, CDR2 SVGEGT. As DNA, the CDR3 is TGTGCCAGCAGCCGCGGGACAGGGGTTGAAAAACTGTTTTTT. Translating gives CASSRGTGVEKLFF.

This clonotype was observed many times. J is TRBJ2-3 and V is TRBV7-2, with 10 bases matching TRBD2. V lost 5 bases to trimming and J lost 2 bases; unmatched junction nucleotides: 7. CDR3 length: 16 residues. Germline V CDR1 and CDR2: SGHTA, FQGNSA. The CDR3 nucleotides read TGTGCCAGCAGCCCTCGGACTAGCGGCTACACAGATACGCAGTATTTT. Translating it yields CASSPRTSGYTDTQYF.

This clonotype was recorded many times. The chain's CDR3 is CSASPPGGRAYTGELFF. The CDR3 region has the DNA TGCAGTGCTAGTCCCCCGGGGGGGAGGGCCTACACCGGGGAGCTGTTTTTT. The V gene is TRBV20-1, the J gene TRBJ2-2; the match to TRBD2 covers 8 bases. Germline CDR1 and CDR2: DFQATT and SNEGSKA (reference sequence). The CDR3 totals 17 residues. Germline trimming cut 3 bases from V and 3 bases from J; bases unmatched to any gene: 12.